The subject of this entry is one TCR beta chain. In germline, CDR1 is SGHRS, CDR2 YFSETQ. With 4 bases removed from V and 1 base from J, the gap between germline ends came to 15 bases. The CDR3 covers 15 residues. Measured with immunoSEQ multiplex PCR; TCRdb has only the in-frame clones, and not every one. This table has about 150,000 clones, 93% appearing once. The sample comes from a study of control samples from healthy donors and cancer patients. The sample was blood. This TCR derives from a man aged 18 to 35 in good health. The chain is built from TRBV5-1 and TRBJ2-7, with D uncertain. CDR3 DNA sequence: TGCGCCAGCAGCGAAGGGTATGTGGCATCCTACGAGCAGTACTTC. As protein: CASSEGYVASYEQYF.